This T cell receptor beta chain was sequenced for a study of T cell clusters in autoimmune cytopenias. Findings of the study overall: Primary autoimmune cytopenia patients appeared to lack physiological T cell clusters present in healthy donors. Active autoimmune hepatitis patients had roughly 3-fold fewer exclusive TRB clusters than healthy donors.

On this clonotype itself: The target antigen is unknown.

TRB was amplified by touch-down multiplex PCR, primer pools A and B combined. One entry per CDR3 protein, without DNA, is what TCRdb gives after re-calling the multiplex PCR reads. Its table lists 2,500 to 3,000 distinct CDR3 sequences. TRB amplification used around 0.25 ug of peripheral blood genomic DNA. The CDR3 is 17 residues long. Sequencing was performed on peripheral blood. The source is a human donor with an autoimmune cytopenia, with autoimmune hepatitis or in good health (not recorded which). This chain joins TRBV12-3 or TRBV12-4 and TRBJ2-6; as DNA is missing, the TRBD1 call by TCRdb cannot be tested. The CDR3 sequence: CASSLGGLVSGANVLTF.